This passage covers 10 T cell receptor beta chains from one sample sequenced in a study of T-cell memory formation after mild COVID-19. TCRdb reprocessed the 5' RACE reads with MiXCR, giving one entry per CDR3 protein. The table records about 160,000 distinct CDR3 sequences, roughly 31% of them present only once. The material sequenced was PBMCs or a T cell subset sorted from them (not recorded which). These receptors were collected from an adult woman who had mild COVID-19 (a few samples of this study predate the infection). Cell type and time point are not known.

The V and J genes are TRBV5-1 and TRBJ2-5; D is uncertain. Trimming shortened V by 0 bases and J by 5 bases, and 14 bases separated the two germline ends. Germline V gives CDR1 SGHRS, CDR2 YFSETQ. The CDR3 runs 15 residues. The CDR3 reads CASSLVGALRETQYF. CDR3 DNA: TGCGCCAGCAGCTTGGTCGGAGCCCTAAGGGAGACCCAGTACTTC.

The chain joins TRBV19 to TRBJ2-7; 10 positions match TRBD1. CDR1 and CDR2 from the germline V gene are LNHDA and SQIVND (reference sequence). The trim removed 3 bases at V and 0 bases at J, leaving 2 bases unmatched. This CDR3 has 15 amino acids. The CDR3 is CASSIRTGGSYEQYF. The CDR3 DNA reads TGTGCCAGTAGTATCCGGACAGGGGGCTCCTACGAGCAGTACTTC.

This sequence joins TRBV14 and TRBJ2-7, with a possible D match to TRBD2 (5 bases). V was clipped by 2 bases and J by 4 bases, with 12 bases between them. This CDR3 contains 14 residues. Germline loops: CDR1 SGHDN, CDR2 FVKESK. CDR3 bases: TGTGCCAGCAGCCAATCGGGAAAGGTATACGAGCAGTACTTC. Its translation is CASSQSGKVYEQYF.

This clonotype appeared a few times. This chain links TRBV2 with TRBJ1-2, with 10 bases fitting TRBD1. Germline V CDR1 and CDR2: SNHLY, FYNNEI. CDR3 size: 14 residues. V trimming: 5 bases; J trimming: 7 bases; junction bases outside the gene matches: 7. CDR3 nucleotides: TGTGCCAGCAGTTACGGACAGGGGGGGTTTGGCTACACCTTC. Translated, it gives CASSYGQGGFGYTF.

This clonotype was observed a few times. This chain joins TRBV7-9 and TRBJ1-1, with D hard to call. CDR3 length: 15 residues. Germline loops: CDR1 SEHNR, CDR2 FQNEAQ (reference sequence). Trimming removed 1 base at V and 0 bases at J, with 9 bases between. The CDR3, as DNA: TGTGCCAGCAGCTTAGGGAGGCTCATGAACACTGAAGCTTTCTTT. Its translation: CASSLGRLMNTEAFF.

This clonotype was found a few times. The chain carries TRBV14 and TRBJ1-6; TRBD1 aligns across 7 bases. CDR1 and CDR2 from the germline V gene are SGHDN and FVKESK. Trimming at V came to 5 bases and at J to 8 bases, leaving 3 bases not matched to a gene. This CDR3 spans 13 amino acids. This chain's CDR3 is CASSRQGYSPLHF. CDR3 DNA: TGTGCCAGCAGCAGACAGGGCTATTCACCCCTCCACTTT. The full variable domain, completed using reference TRBV14 and TRBJ1-6, is EAGVTQFPSHSVIEKGQTVTLRCDPISGHDNLYWYRRVMGKEIKFLLHFVKESKQDESGMPNNRFLAERTGGTYSTLKVQPAELEDSGVYFCASSRQGYSPLHFGNGTRLTVT.

This clonotype appeared a few times. The chain employs TRBV9 and TRBJ2-7; D may correspond to TRBD1 or TRBD2 (5 bases each). The CDR3 spans 16 residues. The germline CDR1 and CDR2 sequences are SGDLS and YYNGEE. The V end was cut by 0 bases, the J end by 0 bases, with 13 bases between. The CDR3 bases are TGTGCCAGCAGCGTAGACGGGGCCCCCCTCTCCTACGAGCAGTACTTC. It yields the protein CASSVDGAPLSYEQYF.

The genes are TRBV19 and TRBJ2-5; D gene ambiguous. The V and J ends lost 3 bases and 2 bases respectively, with 16 bases between them. Germline values: CDR1 LNHDA, CDR2 SQIVND (reference sequence). The CDR3 length is 16 residues. DNA for the CDR3: TGTGCCAGTAGTATGGATTTTCTGGGCAGTCAAGAGACCCAGTACTTC. It is translated as CASSMDFLGSQETQYF.

This chain connects TRBV20-1 to TRBJ1-1; unclear D gene. From germline, CDR1 is DFQATT and CDR2 SNEGSKA (reference sequence). The length of the CDR3 is 15 residues. Trimming stripped 3 bases from V and 11 bases from J, with 25 bases between. The CDR3 reads CSASSEAVVWGKAFF. The CDR3 DNA reads as TGCAGTGCTAGTTCCGAGGCAGTGGTGTGGGGAAAGGCTTTCTTT.

The V and J genes are TRBV13 and TRBJ2-5, with 8 bases fitting TRBD1. CDR1 and CDR2 (germline): PRHDT, FYEKMQ (reference sequence). V shed 3 bases, J shed 5 bases, and the junction held 5 bases outside the gene matches. CDR3 length: 14 residues. In DNA, the CDR3 is TGTGCCAGCAGCTTGAACAGGGGGATGGAGACCCAGTACTTC. Translation gives CASSLNRGMETQYF.